This T cell receptor (beta chain) comes out of a study of cytomegalovirus exposure and HLA in healthy donors. This clone was found a few times. Use of 60 Vbeta and 13 Jbeta primers characterized the PCR. Some clones are missing from TCRdb's copy, which holds only in-frame ones; the method was immunoSEQ multiplex PCR. Of 150,000 to 200,000 clones detected, 79% appear once; the ten largest clones hold 2% to 2.5%. CDR3 size: 12 residues. The germline V gene encodes CDR1 SGHTA and CDR2 FQGNSA. V lost 5 bases and J lost 14, with 13 bases in between. The chain employs TRBV7-2 and TRBJ1-6; unclear D gene. The specimen sequenced was PBMCs. The sequence was collected from a woman aged 45 to 65 in good health and CMV-seronegative. This chain's CDR3 is CASSPANSALHF. In DNA, the CDR3 is TGTGCCAGCAGCCCCGCTAATTCGGCCCTCCACTTT.